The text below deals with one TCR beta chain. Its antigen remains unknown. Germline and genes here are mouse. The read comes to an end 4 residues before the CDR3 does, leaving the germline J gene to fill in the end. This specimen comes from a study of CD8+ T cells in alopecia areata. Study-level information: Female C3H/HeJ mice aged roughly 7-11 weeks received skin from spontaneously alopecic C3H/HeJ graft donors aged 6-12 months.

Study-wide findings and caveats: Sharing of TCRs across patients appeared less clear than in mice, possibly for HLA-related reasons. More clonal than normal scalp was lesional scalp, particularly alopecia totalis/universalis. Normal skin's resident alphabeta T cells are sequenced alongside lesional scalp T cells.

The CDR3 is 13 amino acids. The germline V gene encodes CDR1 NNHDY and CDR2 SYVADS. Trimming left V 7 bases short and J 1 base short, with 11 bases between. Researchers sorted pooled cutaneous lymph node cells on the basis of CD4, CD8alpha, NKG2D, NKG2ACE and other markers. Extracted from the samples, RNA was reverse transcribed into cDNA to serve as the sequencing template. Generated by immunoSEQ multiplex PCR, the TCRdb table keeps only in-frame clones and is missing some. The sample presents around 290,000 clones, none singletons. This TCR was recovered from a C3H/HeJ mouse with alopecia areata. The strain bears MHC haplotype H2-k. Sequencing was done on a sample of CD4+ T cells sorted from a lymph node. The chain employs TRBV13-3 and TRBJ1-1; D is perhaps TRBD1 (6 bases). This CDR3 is CASRRGENTEVFF. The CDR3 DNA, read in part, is TGTGCCAGCCGCAGGGGTGAAAACACA.